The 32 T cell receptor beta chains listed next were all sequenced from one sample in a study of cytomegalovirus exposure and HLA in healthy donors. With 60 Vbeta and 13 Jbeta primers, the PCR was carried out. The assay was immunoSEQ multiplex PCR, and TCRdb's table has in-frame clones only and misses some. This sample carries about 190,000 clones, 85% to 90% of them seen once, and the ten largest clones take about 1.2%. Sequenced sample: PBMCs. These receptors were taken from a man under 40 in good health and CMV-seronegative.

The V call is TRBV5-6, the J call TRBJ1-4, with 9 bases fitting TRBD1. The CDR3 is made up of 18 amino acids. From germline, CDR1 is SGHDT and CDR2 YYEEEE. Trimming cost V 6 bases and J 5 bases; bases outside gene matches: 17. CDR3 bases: TGTGCCAGCACCGACTTCGGGACAGGGATATCAAAAAATGAAAAACTGTTTTTT. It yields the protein CASTDFGTGISKNEKLFF.

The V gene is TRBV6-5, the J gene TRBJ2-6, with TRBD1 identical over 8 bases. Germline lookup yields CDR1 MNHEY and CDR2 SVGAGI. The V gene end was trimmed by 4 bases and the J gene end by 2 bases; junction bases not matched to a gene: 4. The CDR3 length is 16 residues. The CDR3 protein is CASSFQQGAGANVLTF. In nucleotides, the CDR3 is TGTGCCAGCAGTTTTCAACAGGGGGCTGGGGCCAACGTCCTGACTTTC.

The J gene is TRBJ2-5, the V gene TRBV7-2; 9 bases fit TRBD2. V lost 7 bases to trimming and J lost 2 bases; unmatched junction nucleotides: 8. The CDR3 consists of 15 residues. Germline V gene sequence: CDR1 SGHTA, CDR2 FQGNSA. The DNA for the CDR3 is TGTGCCAGCATGGCTCTAGCGGGGCGGCAAGAGACCCAGTACTTC. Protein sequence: CASMALAGRQETQYF.

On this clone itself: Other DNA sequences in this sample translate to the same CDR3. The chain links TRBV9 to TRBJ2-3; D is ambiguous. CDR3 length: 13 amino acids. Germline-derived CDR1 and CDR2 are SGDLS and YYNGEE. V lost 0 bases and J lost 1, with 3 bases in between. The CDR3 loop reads CASSVAGTDTQYF. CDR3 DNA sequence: TGTGCCAGCAGCGTAGCGGGCACAGATACGCAGTATTTT.

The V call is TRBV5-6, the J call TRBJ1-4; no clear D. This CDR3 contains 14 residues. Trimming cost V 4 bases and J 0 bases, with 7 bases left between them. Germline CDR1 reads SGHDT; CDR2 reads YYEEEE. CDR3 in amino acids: CASSLEATNEKLFF. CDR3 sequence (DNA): TGTGCCAGCAGCCTTGAGGCAACTAATGAAAAACTGTTTTTT.

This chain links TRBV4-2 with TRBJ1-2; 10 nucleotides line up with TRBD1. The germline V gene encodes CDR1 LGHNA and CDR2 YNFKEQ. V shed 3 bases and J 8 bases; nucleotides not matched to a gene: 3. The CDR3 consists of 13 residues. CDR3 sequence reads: CASSQDRGKGYTF. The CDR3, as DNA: TGTGCCAGCAGCCAGGACAGGGGGAAAGGCTACACCTTC.

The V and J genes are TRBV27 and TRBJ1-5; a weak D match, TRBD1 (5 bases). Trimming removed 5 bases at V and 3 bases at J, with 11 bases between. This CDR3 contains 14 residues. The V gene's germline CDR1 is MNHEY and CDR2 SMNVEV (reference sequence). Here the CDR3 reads CASSPRQLNQPQHF. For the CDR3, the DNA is TGTGCCAGCAGTCCCCGACAGCTCAATCAGCCCCAGCATTTT.

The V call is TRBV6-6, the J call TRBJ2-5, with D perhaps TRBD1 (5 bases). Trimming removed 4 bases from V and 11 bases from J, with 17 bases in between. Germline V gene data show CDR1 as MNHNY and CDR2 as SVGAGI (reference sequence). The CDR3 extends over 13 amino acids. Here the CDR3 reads CASSLLAGGAQYF. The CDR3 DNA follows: TGTGCCAGCAGTTTGTTGGCTGGTGGGGCGCAGTACTTC.

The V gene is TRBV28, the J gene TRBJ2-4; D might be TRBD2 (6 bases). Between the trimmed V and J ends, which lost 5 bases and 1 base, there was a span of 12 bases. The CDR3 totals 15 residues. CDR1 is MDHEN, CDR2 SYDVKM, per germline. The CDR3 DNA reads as TGTGCCAGCAGTCCTCCGGGGGTCGCCAAAAACATTCAGTACTTC. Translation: CASSPPGVAKNIQYF.

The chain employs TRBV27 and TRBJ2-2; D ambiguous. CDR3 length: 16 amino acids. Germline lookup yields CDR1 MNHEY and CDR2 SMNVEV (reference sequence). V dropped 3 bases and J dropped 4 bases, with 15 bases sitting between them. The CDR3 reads CASSFMWPRGTGELFF. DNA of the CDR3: TGTGCCAGCAGTTTTATGTGGCCGCGAGGCACCGGGGAGCTGTTTTTT.

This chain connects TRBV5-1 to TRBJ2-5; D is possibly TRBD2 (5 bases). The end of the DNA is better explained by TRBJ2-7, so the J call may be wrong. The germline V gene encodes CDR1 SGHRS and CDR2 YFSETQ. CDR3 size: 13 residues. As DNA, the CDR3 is TGCGCCAGCAGCCGTGGAGGCCCCTACGAGCAGTACTTC. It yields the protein CASSRGGPYEQYF.

Written as DNA, the CDR3 is TGTGCCACCAGCAACCGGGACAGGGGTAATTCACCCCTCCACTTT. Translation: CATSNRDRGNSPLHF. The chain couples TRBV15 to TRBJ1-6, with 10 bases aligning to TRBD1. This CDR3 region has 15 residues. The germline CDR1 and CDR2 sequences are LNHNV and YYDKDF (reference sequence). The trim removed 4 bases at V and 6 bases at J, leaving 3 bases unmatched. Supplemented by reference TRBV15 and TRBJ1-6, the full variable domain reads DAMVIQNPRYQVTQFGKPVTLSCSQTLNHNVMYWYQQKSSQAPKLLFHYYDKDFNNEADTPDNFQSRRPNTSFCFLDIRSPGLGDTAMYLCATSNRDRGNSPLHFGNGTRLTVT.

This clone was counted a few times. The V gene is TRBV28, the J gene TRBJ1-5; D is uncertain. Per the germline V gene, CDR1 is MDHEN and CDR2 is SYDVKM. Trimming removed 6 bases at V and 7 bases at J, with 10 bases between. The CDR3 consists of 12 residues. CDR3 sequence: CASSHTRQPQHF. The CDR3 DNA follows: TGTGCCAGCAGCCACACCCGCCAGCCCCAGCATTTT.

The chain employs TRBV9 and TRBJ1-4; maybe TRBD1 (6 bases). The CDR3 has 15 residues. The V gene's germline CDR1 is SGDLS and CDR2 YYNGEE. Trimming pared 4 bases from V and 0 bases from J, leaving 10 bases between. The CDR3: CASSRTAATNEKLFF. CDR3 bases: TGTGCCAGCAGCCGGACAGCTGCAACTAATGAAAAACTGTTTTTT.

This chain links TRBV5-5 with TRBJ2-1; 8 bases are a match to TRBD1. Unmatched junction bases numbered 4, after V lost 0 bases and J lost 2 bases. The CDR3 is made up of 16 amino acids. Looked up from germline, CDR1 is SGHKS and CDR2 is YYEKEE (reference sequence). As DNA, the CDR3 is TGTGCCAGCAGCTTGGTAGGACAGGGAACCTACAATGAGCAGTTCTTC. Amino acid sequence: CASSLVGQGTYNEQFF.

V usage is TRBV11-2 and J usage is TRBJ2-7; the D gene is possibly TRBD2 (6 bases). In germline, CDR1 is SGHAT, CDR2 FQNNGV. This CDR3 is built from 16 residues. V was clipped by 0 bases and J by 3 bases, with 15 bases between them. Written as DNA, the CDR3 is TGTGCCAGCAGCTTAGATTCGGCGGGGATTTTCTACGAGCAGTACTTC. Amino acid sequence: CASSLDSAGIFYEQYF.

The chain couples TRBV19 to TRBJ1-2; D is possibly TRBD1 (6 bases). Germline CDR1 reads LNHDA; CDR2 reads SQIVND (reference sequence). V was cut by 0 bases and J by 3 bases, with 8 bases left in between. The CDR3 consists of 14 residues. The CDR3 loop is CASSIDWTDYGYTF. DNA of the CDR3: TGTGCCAGTAGTATAGACTGGACAGACTATGGCTACACCTTC.

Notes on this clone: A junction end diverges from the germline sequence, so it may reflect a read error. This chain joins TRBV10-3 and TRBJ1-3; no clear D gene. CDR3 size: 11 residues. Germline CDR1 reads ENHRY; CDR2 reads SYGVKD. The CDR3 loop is CAISESMRVVF. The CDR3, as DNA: TGTGCCATCAGTGAGTCGATGAGGGTCGTCTTT.

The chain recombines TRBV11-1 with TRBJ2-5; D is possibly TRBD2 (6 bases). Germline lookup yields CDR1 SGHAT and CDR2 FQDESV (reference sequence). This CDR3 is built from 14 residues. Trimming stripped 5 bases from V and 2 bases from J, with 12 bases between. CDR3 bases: TGTGCCAGCAGCCAGCCGCGGGAACAAGAGACCCAGTACTTC. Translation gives CASSQPREQETQYF.

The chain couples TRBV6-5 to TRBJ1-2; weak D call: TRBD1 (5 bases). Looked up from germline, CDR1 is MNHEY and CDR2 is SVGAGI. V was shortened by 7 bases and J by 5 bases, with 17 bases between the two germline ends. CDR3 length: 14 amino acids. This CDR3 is CASTRKDSPYGYTF. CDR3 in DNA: TGTGCCAGCACCCGAAAAGACAGTCCTTATGGCTACACCTTC.

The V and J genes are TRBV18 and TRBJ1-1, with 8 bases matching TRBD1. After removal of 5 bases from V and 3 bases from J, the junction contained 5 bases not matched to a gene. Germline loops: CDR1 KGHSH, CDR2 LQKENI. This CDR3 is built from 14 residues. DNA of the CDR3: TGTGCCAGCTCAGTCAGGGGGCGCGACACTGAAGCTTTCTTT. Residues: CASSVRGRDTEAFF.

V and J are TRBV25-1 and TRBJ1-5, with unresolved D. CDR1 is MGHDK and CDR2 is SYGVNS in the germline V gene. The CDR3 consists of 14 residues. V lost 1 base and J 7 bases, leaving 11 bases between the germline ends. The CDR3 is CASSEFGLEQPQHF. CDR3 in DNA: TGTGCCAGCAGTGAATTTGGGTTGGAGCAGCCCCAGCATTTT.

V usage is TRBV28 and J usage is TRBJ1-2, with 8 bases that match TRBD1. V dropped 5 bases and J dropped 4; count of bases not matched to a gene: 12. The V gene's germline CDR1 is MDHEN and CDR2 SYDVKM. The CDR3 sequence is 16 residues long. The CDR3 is CASSVRRDRIIYGYTF. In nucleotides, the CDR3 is TGTGCCAGCAGTGTTAGACGGGACAGGATCATCTATGGCTACACCTTC.

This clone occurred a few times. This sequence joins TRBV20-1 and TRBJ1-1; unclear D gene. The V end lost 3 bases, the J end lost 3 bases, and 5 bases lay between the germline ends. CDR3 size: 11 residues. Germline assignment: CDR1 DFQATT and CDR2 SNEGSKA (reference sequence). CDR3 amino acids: CSASQDTEAFF. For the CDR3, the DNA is TGCAGTGCTAGCCAGGACACTGAAGCTTTCTTT.

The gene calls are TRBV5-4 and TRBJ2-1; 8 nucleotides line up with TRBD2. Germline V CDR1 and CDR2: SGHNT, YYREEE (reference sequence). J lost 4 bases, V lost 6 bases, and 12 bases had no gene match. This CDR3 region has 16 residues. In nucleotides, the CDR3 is TGTGCCAGCAAAACCGGCGGGGGGCGGGTGTACAATGAGCAGTTCTTC. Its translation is CASKTGGGRVYNEQFF.

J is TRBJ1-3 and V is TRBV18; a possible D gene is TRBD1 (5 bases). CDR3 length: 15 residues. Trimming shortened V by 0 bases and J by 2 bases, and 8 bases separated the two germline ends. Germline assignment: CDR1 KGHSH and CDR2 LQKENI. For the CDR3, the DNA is TGTGCCAGCTCACCACCGGGGGGTCCTGGAAACACCATATATTTT. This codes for CASSPPGGPGNTIYF. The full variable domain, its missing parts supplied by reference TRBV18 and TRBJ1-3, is NAGVMQNPRHLVRRRGQEARLRCSPMKGHSHVYWYRQLPEEGLKFMVYLQKENIIDESGMPKERFSAEFPKEGPSILRIQQVVRGDSAAYFCASSPPGGPGNTIYFGEGSWLTVV.

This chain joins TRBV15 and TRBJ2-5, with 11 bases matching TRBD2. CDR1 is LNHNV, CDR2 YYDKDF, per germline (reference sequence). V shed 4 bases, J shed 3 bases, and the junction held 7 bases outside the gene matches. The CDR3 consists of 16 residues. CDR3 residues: CATSTEGTSGEETQYF. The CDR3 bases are TGTGCCACCAGCACCGAGGGGACTAGCGGAGAAGAGACCCAGTACTTC. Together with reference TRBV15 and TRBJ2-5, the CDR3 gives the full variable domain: DAMVIQNPRYQVTQFGKPVTLSCSQTLNHNVMYWYQQKSSQAPKLLFHYYDKDFNNEADTPDNFQSRRPNTSFCFLDIRSPGLGDTAMYLCATSTEGTSGEETQYFGPGTRLLVL.

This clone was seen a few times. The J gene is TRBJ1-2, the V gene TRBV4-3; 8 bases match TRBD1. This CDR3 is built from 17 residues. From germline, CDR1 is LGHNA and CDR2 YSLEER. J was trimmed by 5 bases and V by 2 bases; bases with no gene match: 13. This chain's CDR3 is CASSQNVAGQGLYGYTF. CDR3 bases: TGCGCCAGCAGCCAAAATGTGGCAGGACAGGGTTTGTATGGCTACACCTTC.

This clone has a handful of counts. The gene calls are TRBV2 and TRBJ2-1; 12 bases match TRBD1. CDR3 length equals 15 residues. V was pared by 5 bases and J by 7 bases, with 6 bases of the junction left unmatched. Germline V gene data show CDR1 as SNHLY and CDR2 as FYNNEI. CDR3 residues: CASSKGTGGLNEQFF. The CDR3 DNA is TGTGCCAGCAGTAAAGGGACAGGGGGCTTGAATGAGCAGTTCTTC.

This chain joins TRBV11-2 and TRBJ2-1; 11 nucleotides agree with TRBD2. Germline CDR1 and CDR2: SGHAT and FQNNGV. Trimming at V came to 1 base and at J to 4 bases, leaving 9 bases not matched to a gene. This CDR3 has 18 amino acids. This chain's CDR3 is CASSLAISGLAGYNEQFF. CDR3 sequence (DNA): TGTGCCAGCAGCTTAGCTATTTCAGGACTAGCGGGTTACAATGAGCAGTTCTTC.

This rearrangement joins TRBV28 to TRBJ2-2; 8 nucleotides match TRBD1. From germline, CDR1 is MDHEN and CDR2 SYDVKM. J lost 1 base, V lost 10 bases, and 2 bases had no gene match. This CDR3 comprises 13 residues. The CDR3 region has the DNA TGTGCCACCGGGACAGGGAACACCGGGGAGCTGTTTTTT. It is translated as CATGTGNTGELFF.

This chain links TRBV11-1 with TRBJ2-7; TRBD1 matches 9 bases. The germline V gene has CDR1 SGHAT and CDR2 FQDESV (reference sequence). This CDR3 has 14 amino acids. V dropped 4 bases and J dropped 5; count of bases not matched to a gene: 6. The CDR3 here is CASSSTGTGNEQYF. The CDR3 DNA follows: TGTGCCAGCAGCTCAACAGGGACAGGGAACGAGCAGTACTTC. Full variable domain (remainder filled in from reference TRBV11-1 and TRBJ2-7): EAEVAQSPRYKITEKSQAVAFWCDPISGHATLYWYRQILGQGPELLVQFQDESVVDDSQLPKDRFSAERLKGVDSTLKIQPAELGDSAMYLCASSSTGTGNEQYFGPGTRLTVT.